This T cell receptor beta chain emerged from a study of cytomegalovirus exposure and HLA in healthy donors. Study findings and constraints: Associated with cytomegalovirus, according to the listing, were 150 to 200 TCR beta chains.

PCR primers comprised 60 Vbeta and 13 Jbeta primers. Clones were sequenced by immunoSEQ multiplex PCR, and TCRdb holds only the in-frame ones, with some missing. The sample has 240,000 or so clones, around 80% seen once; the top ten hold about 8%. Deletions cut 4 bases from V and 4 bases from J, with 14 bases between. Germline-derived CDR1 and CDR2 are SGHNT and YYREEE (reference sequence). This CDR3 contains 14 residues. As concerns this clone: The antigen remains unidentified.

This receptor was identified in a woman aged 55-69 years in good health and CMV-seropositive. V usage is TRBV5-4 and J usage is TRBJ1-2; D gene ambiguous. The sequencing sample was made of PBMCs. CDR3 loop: CASSKRQEVYGYTF. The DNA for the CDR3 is TGTGCCAGCAGCAAGAGGCAGGAGGTCTATGGCTACACCTTC.